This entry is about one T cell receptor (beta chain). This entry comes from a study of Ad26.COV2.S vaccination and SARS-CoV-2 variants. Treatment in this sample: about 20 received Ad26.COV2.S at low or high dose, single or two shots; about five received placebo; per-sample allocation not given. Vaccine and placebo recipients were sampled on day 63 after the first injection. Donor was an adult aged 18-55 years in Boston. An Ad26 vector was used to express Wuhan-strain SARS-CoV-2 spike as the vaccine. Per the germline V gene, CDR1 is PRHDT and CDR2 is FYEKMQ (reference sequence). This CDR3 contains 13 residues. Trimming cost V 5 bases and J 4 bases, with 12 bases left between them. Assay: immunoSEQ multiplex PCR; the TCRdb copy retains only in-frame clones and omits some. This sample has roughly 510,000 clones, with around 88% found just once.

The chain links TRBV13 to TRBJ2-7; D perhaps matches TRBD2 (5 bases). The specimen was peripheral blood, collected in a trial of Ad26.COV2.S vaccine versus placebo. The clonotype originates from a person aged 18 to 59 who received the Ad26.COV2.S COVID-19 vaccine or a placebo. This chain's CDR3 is CASSLKTSYEQYF. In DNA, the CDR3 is TGTGCCAGCAGCCTAAAAACTAGTTACGAGCAGTACTTC.